This TCR beta chain was identified during a study of blood T cell repertoires in COVID-19. This CDR3 has 14 residues. Trimming took 5 bases from V and 7 from J, leaving 14 bases between them. CDR1 and CDR2 (germline): LNHNV, YYDKDF (reference sequence). The assay was immunoSEQ multiplex PCR, and TCRdb's table has in-frame clones only and misses some. Of about 300,000 clones in the sample, 80% to 90% were seen once. The TCR comes from a man aged 25 to 40 who had recovered from COVID-19. The sequenced sample consisted of PBMCs or T cells enriched from blood (not recorded which). The gene calls are TRBV15 and TRBJ1-4; D is uncertain. The CDR3 DNA reads as TGTGCCACCAGCTTTGAGGGTGAGGGTGAAAAACTGTTTTTT. Its translation: CATSFEGEGEKLFF.